Presented here are 3 T cell receptor beta chains from one specimen sequenced in a study of early T cells in non-severe SARS-CoV-2 infection (dated by TCRdb to about 2021). The library was generated by 5' RACE. Sequencer: NextSeq 500. In-frame beta chains were kept once TCRdb had trimmed the public reads at Q25 with fastp and called clones with MiXCR. Records with the same CDR3 protein are collapsed into one entry carrying the most frequent genes and DNA. Across this sample there are around 71,000 distinct CDR3 sequences, with 9% to 10% seen only once. The ten largest clonotypes hold 15% of the sample. The input for sequencing was whole blood, taken at baseline. The source is an adult who was a healthcare worker with PCR-confirmed SARS-CoV-2 infection or an uninfected control (not recorded which).

This clonotype was recorded at least ten times. V gene TRBV5-1 combines with J gene TRBJ2-7; 8 bases align to TRBD1. The CDR3 contains 14 residues. V gave up 4 bases and J gave up 2 bases; unmatched junction bases: 5. Germline V gives CDR1 SGHRS, CDR2 YFSETQ. The CDR3 DNA is TGCGCCAGCAGCATGACAGGGGACCCCTACGAGCAGTACTTC. Translated: CASSMTGDPYEQYF.

This clonotype was observed at least ten times. V gene TRBV6-6 combines with J gene TRBJ2-7; D is unresolved. CDR3 length: 11 residues. The germline V gene encodes CDR1 MNHNY and CDR2 SVGAGI (reference sequence). V was trimmed by 6 bases and J by 5 bases, leaving 8 bases between them. Here the CDR3 reads CASRLNHEQYF. Written as DNA, the CDR3 is TGTGCCAGCAGACTTAACCACGAGCAGTACTTC.

This clonotype was counted between two and nine times. The rearrangement uses TRBV7-3 and TRBJ2-2; the match to TRBD2 covers 8 bases. This CDR3 has 17 amino acids. V lost 2 bases, J lost 1 base, and 6 bases stayed unmatched. The V gene's germline CDR1 is SGHTA and CDR2 FQGTGA. The CDR3 region is CASSLRPGGVNTGELFF. CDR3 nucleotides: TGTGCCAGCAGCTTACGCCCGGGAGGGGTGAACACCGGGGAGCTGTTTTTT.